This TCR beta chain was sequenced in a study of CD8+CD57+ T cells in acquired aplastic anemia. Across the study: As sequenced from healthy donors, CD4+ cells averaged roughly 11 million reads. Broader study findings: Patients and controls shared over 25 CD8+ CDR3 sequences.

Investigators profiled TCR beta VDJ and CDR3 from genomic DNA template. TCRdb redid the calling of the reads with MiXCR, one entry per CDR3 protein. The sample carries under 200,000 distinct CDR3 sequences, approximately 60% recorded once. Concerning this clonotype: Its antigen remains unidentified.

The V gene's germline CDR1 is KGHDR and CDR2 SFDVKD. The CDR3 is 16 amino acids. Trimming cost V 7 bases and J 6 bases; bases outside gene matches: 10. The clonotype comes from a human donor in good health. This chain links TRBV24-1 with TRBJ2-3, with TRBD1 matching over 12 bases. The material sequenced was sorted CD4+, CD8+, or CD8+CD57+ T cells (not recorded which) from PBMCs. CDR3 sequence reads: CATSRGQGAQSDTQYF. The CDR3 region has the DNA TGTGCCACCAGCAGGGGACAGGGGGCGCAATCGGATACGCAGTATTTT.